These 5 T cell receptor beta chains came from one sample sequenced in a study of blood T cells in healthy people across ages. A second PCR of 7 to 11 cycles used a sample-barcoded 5' primer and a J-beta primer mix. Each CDR3 protein gets one entry after TCRdb re-called the 5' RACE reads with MiXCR. This table has hundreds of thousands of distinct CDR3 sequences, 58% appearing once. Sequencing used blood. Receptors originate from a man under 40 in good health.

The chain uses TRBV12-3 or TRBV12-4 and TRBJ2-1; a possible D gene is TRBD1 (6 bases). The CDR3 runs to 12 residues. Trimming removed 5 bases at V and 12 bases at J, with 14 bases between. The CDR3 region has the DNA TGTGCCAGCAGTCCTACAGGGTCGGGGCAGTTCTTC. Protein product: CASSPTGSGQFF.

CDR3 sequence: CASSFSDGEDTQYF. In DNA, the CDR3 is TGTGCCAGCAGTTTCAGCGACGGAGAAGATACGCAGTATTTT. The gene calls are TRBV12-3 or TRBV12-4 and TRBJ2-3; D unclear. Trimming stripped 3 bases from V and 5 bases from J, with 12 bases between. This CDR3 is built from 14 residues.

The chain carries TRBV7-2 and TRBJ2-4; D gene unclear. The end of the DNA fits TRBJ2-7 better, so the J call may be wrong. CDR3 size: 13 residues. Germline CDR1 is SGHTA and CDR2 is FQGNSA. CDR3 DNA sequence: TGTGCCAGCAGCTTAGCGGGTATGGACGAGCAGTACTTC. The encoded protein is CASSLAGMDEQYF.

The V call is TRBV27, the J call TRBJ2-7; D gene ambiguous. CDR3 length: 13 residues. The germline CDR1 and CDR2 sequences are MNHEY and SMNVEV (reference sequence). Trimming removed 4 bases from V and 3 bases from J, with 10 bases in between. CDR3 loop: CASSSGLLYEQYF. CDR3 sequence (DNA): TGTGCCAGCAGTTCGGGCCTCCTCTACGAGCAGTACTTC.

Only a few counts were recorded for this clonotype. The J gene is TRBJ1-5, the V gene TRBV10-3; D may be TRBD1 (5 bases). The germline V gene encodes CDR1 ENHRY and CDR2 SYGVKD. The CDR3 has 14 amino acids. The V gene lost 4 bases and the J gene lost 0 bases, with 7 bases spanning the gap. This CDR3 is CAISATASNQPQHF. CDR3 DNA: TGTGCCATCAGTGCGACAGCTAGCAATCAGCCCCAGCATTTT.